This T cell receptor beta chain was observed in a study of blood T cell repertoires in COVID-19. Study at large: Acute and convalescent COVID-19 specimens originated in the United States, Italy and Spain. Sources were T cells, B-cell-depleted T cells, or PBMCs; the material itself was cDNA or gDNA.

Germline V gene sequence: CDR1 ENHRY, CDR2 SYGVKD. The CDR3 is 15 amino acids. V shed 7 bases and J 5 bases; nucleotides not matched to a gene: 10. Patients in Seattle were enrolled during active infection, then followed longitudinally. In the study's own analysis: Amplification with reference gene primers provided the estimates of nucleated cell counts. The method was immunoSEQ multiplex PCR; TCRdb's version includes in-frame clones alone and lacks a portion of them. D and trimming come from the DNA, and the V and J calls and clone size come from that table. The sample shows about 210,000 clones, over 75% of them seen only once.

The rearrangement uses TRBV10-3 and TRBJ2-5; 10 bases align to TRBD2. The origin of this receptor is an older woman with COVID-19, enrolled during active disease. Material: peripheral blood. Here the CDR3 reads CAIKVELAGNETQYF. The CDR3 region has the DNA TGTGCCATCAAGGTCGAACTAGCGGGAAACGAGACCCAGTACTTC.